This TCR beta chain originates from a study of neoadjuvant anti-PD-1 for oral cavity cancer. Profiled with immunoSEQ multiplex PCR; TCRdb holds only in-frame clones, not every one. The sample contains some 8,200 clones, around three quarters of which appear only once. The study, taken as a whole, reports: Only three patients per response group were TCR-analyzed; validation needed.

Comment on this clone: Antigen: not known.

This CDR3 has 17 amino acids. V shed 0 bases and J 0 bases; nucleotides not matched to a gene: 6. Germline V gene lookup returns CDR1 KGHSH and CDR2 LQKENI. Regarding time point: after neoadjuvant nivolumab, at surgical resection. Patients had newly diagnosed, untreated stage II-IVA oral cavity squamous cell carcinoma. The TCR sequence derives from a person between 40 and 85 years old with oral cavity squamous cell carcinoma. The sample here was PBMCs, taken after nivolumab (anti-PD-1) treatment. The chain couples TRBV18 to TRBJ1-1; 8 bases agree with TRBD1. The CDR3 region is CASSPPGRQGMNTEAFF. The CDR3 region has the DNA TGTGCCAGCTCACCACCCGGGCGACAGGGGATGAACACTGAAGCTTTCTTT.